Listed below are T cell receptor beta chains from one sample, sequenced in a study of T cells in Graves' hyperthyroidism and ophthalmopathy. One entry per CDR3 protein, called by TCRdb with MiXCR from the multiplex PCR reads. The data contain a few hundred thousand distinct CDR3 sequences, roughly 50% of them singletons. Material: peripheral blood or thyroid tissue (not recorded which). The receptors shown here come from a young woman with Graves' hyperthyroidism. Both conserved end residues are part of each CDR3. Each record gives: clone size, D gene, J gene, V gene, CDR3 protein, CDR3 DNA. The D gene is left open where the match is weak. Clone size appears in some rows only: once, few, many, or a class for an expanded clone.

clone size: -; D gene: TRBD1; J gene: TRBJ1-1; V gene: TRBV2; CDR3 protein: CASDQTGVTEAFF; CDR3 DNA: TGTGCCAGCGACCAAACAGGGGTCACTGAAGCTTTCTTT
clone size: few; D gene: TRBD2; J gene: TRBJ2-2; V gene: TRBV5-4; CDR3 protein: CASSLRREMWNGELFF; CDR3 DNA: TGTGCCAGCAGCTTGAGGCGGGAGATGTGGAACGGGGAGCTGTTTTTT
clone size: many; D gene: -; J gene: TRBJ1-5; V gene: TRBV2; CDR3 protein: CASSPSDQPQHF; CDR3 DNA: TGTGCCAGCAGCCCCTCAGATCAGCCCCAGCATTTT
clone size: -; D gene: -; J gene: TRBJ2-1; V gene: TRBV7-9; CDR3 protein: CASSPFGGQFF; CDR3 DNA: TGTGCCAGCAGCCCCTTCGGTGGGCAGTTCTTC
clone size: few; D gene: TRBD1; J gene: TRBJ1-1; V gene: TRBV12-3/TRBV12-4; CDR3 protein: CASSPLRQGGNTEAFF; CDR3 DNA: TGTGCCAGCAGCCCCCTCCGACAGGGGGGGAACACTGAAGCTTTCTTT
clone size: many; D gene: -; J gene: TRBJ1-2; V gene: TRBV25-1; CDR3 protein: CASLREGYGYTF; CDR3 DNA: TGTGCCAGCCTCAGGGAGGGCTATGGCTACACCTTC
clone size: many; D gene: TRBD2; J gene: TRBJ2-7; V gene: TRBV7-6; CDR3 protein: CASRGREDSYEQYF; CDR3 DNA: TGTGCCAGCAGAGGGCGGGAGGACTCCTACGAGCAGTACTTC
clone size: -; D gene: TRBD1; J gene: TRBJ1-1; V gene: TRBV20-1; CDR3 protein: CSATTGTPPMNTEAFF; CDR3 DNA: TGCAGTGCTACGACAGGGACCCCCCCCATGAACACTGAAGCTTTCTTT
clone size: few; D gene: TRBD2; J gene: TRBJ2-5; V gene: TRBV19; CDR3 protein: CASSIGLAGVLETQYF; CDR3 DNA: TGTGCCAGTAGTATCGGACTAGCGGGAGTTTTGGAGACCCAGTACTTC
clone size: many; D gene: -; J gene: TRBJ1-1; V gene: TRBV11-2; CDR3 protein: CASSLGSANTEAFF; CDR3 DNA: TGTGCCAGCAGCTTAGGATCCGCGAACACTGAAGCTTTCTTT
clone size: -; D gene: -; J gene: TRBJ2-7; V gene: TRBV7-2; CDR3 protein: CASSLVPGNYEQYF; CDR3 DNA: TGTGCCAGCAGCTTAGTCCCGGGGAACTACGAGCAGTACTTC
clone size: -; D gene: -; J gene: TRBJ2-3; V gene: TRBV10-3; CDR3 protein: CAISAQQGDTQYF; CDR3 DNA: TGTGCCATCAGTGCGCAGCAGGGTGATACGCAGTATTTT
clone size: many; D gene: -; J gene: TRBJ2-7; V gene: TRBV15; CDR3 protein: CATSSPREHEQYF; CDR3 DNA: TGTGCCACCAGCAGCCCTAGGGAACACGAGCAGTACTTC
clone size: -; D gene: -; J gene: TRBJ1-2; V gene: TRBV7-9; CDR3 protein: CASSSVGGPKYGYTF; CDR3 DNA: TGTGCCAGCAGTTCGGTTGGGGGGCCTAAGTATGGCTACACCTTC
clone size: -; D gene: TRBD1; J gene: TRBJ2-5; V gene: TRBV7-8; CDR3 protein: CASSRTGGKTQYF; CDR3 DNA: TGTGCTAGCAGCCGGACAGGGGGAAAGACCCAGTACTTC
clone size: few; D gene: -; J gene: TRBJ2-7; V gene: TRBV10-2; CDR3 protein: CASSEGEYEQYF; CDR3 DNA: TGCGCCAGCAGTGAAGGGGAATACGAGCAGTACTTC
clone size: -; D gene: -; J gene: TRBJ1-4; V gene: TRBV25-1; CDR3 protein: CASSEAGANEKLFF; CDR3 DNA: TGTGCCAGCAGTGAGGCGGGGGCTAATGAAAAACTGTTTTTT
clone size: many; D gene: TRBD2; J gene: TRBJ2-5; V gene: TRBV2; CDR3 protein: CASSPISGEHQETQYF; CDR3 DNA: TGTGCCAGCAGTCCGATTAGCGGGGAACACCAAGAGACCCAGTACTTC
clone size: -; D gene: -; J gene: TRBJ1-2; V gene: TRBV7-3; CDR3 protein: CASSLRANYGHTF; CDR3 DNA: TGTGCCAGCAGCTTAAGGGCTAACTATGGTCACACCTTC
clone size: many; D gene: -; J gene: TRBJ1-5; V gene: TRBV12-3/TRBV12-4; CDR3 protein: CASSFNGQPQHF; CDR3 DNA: TGTGCCAGCAGTTTCAATGGGCAGCCCCAGCATTTT
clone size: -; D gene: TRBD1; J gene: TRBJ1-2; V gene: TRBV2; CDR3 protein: CASSGDRGRSYTF; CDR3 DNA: TGTGCCAGCAGTGGCGACAGGGGAAGAAGCTACACCTTC
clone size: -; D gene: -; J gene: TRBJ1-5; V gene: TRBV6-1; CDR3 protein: CASSSRAFNQPQHF; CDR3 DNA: TGTGCCAGCAGCTCCCGGGCCTTCAATCAGCCCCAGCATTTT
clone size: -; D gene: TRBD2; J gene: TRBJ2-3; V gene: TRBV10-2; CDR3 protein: CASHQAGEGDTQYF; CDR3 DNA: TGCGCCAGCCACCAAGCGGGAGAGGGCGATACGCAGTATTTT
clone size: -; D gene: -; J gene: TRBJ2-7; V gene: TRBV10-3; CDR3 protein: CASSPRSSATYEQYF; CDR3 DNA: TGTGCCAGCAGCCCCCGATCTAGCGCAACCTACGAGCAGTACTTC
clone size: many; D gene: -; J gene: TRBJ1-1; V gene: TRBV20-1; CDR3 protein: CSARDPDRNTEAFF; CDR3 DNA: TGCAGTGCTAGAGATCCGGACAGAAACACTGAAGCTTTCTTT
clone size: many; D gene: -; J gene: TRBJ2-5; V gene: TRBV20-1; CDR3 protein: CSASRITETQYF; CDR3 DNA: TGCAGTGCTAGTCGCATCACGGAGACCCAGTACTTC
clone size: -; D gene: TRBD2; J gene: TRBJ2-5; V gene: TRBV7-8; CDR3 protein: CASSQASGSETQYF; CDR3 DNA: TGTGCCAGCAGCCAAGCTAGCGGGTCGGAGACCCAGTACTTC
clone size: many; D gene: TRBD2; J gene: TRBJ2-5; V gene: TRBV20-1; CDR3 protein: CSAKGLAQYF; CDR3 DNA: TGCAGTGCCAAAGGACTAGCCCAGTACTTC
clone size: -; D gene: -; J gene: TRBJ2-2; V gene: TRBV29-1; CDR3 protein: CSQGPNTGELFF; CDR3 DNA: TGCAGCCAAGGTCCAAACACCGGGGAGCTGTTTTTT
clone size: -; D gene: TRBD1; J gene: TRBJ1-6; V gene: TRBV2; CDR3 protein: CASSGRDRAGSPLHF; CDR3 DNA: TGTGCCAGCAGTGGCCGGGACAGGGCGGGCTCACCCCTCCACTTT
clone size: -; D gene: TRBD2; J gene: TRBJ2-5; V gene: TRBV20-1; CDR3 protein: CSARGLAWETQYF; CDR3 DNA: TGCAGTGCTAGAGGACTAGCGTGGGAAACCCAGTACTTC
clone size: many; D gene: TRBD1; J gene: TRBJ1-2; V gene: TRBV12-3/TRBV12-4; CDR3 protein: CASSQLTGTATF; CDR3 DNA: TGTGCCAGCAGCCAATTAACCGGGACAGCTACGTTC
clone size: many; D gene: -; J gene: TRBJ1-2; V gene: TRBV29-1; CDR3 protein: CSVGTDGYTF; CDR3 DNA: TGCAGCGTTGGGACGGATGGCTACACCTTC
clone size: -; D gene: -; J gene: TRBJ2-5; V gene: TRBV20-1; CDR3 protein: CSARPPQETQYF; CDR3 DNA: TGCAGTGCTAGACCGCCCCAAGAGACCCAGTACTTC
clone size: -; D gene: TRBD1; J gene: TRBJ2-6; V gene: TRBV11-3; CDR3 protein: CASSSRDRAVGANVLTF; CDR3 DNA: TGTGCCAGCAGCTCCCGGGACAGGGCGGTTGGGGCCAACGTCCTGACTTTC
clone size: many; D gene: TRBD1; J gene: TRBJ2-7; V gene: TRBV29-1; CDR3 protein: CSVLSQGAYEQYF; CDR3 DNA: TGCAGCGTTCTTTCACAGGGGGCCTACGAGCAGTACTTC
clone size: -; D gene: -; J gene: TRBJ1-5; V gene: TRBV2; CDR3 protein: CASVGWGNQPQHF; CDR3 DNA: TGTGCCAGCGTTGGGTGGGGGAATCAGCCCCAGCATTTT
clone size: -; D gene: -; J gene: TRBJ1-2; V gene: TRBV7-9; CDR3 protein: CASSYSGGQGAGYTF; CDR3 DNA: TGTGCCAGCAGTTACTCGGGTGGGCAGGGTGCTGGCTACACCTTC
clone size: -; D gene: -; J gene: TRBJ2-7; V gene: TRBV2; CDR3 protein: CASRGLSGAHYEQYF; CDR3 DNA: TGTGCCAGCAGGGGCCTGAGTGGGGCGCACTACGAGCAGTACTTC
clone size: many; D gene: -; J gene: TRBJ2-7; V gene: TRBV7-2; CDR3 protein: CASSQENSYEQYF; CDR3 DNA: TGCGCCAGCAGCCAAGAGAACAGCTACGAGCAGTACTTC
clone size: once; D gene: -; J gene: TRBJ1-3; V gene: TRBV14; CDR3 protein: CASSRRGTIYF; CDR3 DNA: TGTGCCAGCAGCCGTAGGGGTACCATATATTTT